Below are 23 T cell receptor beta chains sequenced from a single sample in a study of T cells after yellow fever vaccination. TCRdb fed the 5' RACE reads into MiXCR, producing one record per CDR3 protein. The sample shows about 85,000 distinct CDR3 sequences, approximately 12% of them seen only once. Sequenced material: CD8+ T cells not binding an NS4B(214-222) dextramer, sorted from PBMCs, taken more than 20 days after the first yellow fever vaccination. The receptor source for this set is a man aged 18 to 30 who received the YFV17D yellow fever vaccine.

The chain links TRBV6-1 to TRBJ1-5, with a tentative D call TRBD1 (5 bases). V lost 9 bases and J 6 bases, leaving 21 bases between the germline ends. This CDR3 region has 15 residues. Germline V lookup: CDR1 MNHNS, CDR2 SASEGT. The CDR3 DNA sequence: TGTGCCAGTCGAGAGGGGATGTCCATCTTTCAGCCCCAGCATTTT. Protein product: CASREGMSIFQPQHF.

About this clonotype: A junction boundary mismatches the germline segment, possibly from a read error. V is TRBV7-6 and J is TRBJ2-5, with D possibly TRBD2 on 5 matching bases. The CDR3 is made up of 12 amino acids. Germline-derived CDR1 and CDR2 are SGHVS and FNYEAQ. DNA for the CDR3: TGTGCCAGCAGCATGAGGGAAGAGATCCAGTACTTC. The encoded protein is CASSMREEIQYF.

This clonotype was seen only a few times. The chain employs TRBV25-1 and TRBJ2-2; the D gene is possibly TRBD1 (5 bases). Trimming pared 4 bases from V and 0 bases from J, leaving 12 bases between. The CDR3 has 16 residues. Looked up from germline, CDR1 is MGHDK and CDR2 is SYGVNS. The CDR3 region has the DNA TGTGCCAGCAGTGCTACGACAGCGACGAACACCGGGGAGCTGTTTTTT. Its protein product is CASSATTATNTGELFF.

Only a few counts were recorded for this clonotype. The chain employs TRBV6-1 and TRBJ2-5, with 8 bases lining up with TRBD2. Trimming cost V 5 bases and J 5 bases; bases outside gene matches: 10. CDR3 length: 15 amino acids. Germline V gene data show CDR1 as MNHNS and CDR2 as SASEGT. In DNA form, the CDR3 reads TGTGCCAGCAGTACCCAGCGGGGGTTGACGGAGACCCAGTACTTC. It yields the protein CASSTQRGLTETQYF.

This clonotype was seen a handful of times. J is TRBJ2-1 and V is TRBV7-6; 8 positions match TRBD2. J gave up 8 bases and V 0 bases, and 9 bases lay outside the gene matches. The CDR3 runs to 16 residues. The germline gives CDR1 SGHVS, CDR2 FNYEAQ. The CDR3 loop reads CASSLAGGGRWDEQFF. The CDR3 nucleotides are TGTGCCAGCAGCTTAGCCGGGGGGGGGCGTTGGGATGAGCAGTTCTTC.

The chain joins TRBV12-3 or TRBV12-4 to TRBJ1-6; possibly TRBD1 for D (6 bases). This CDR3 comprises 15 residues. The ends were cut back, 8 bases at V and 9 bases at J, with 20 bases in the middle. The CDR3 DNA sequence: TGTGCCAGCCGAGGGGGGGGGAGTTCGTTTTCACCCCTCCACTTT. Translating it yields CASRGGGSSFSPLHF.

The V gene is TRBV4-2, the J gene TRBJ2-4; 7 bases are shared with TRBD1. The CDR3 length is 19 residues. Germline CDR1 reads LGHNA; CDR2 reads YNFKEQ. V trimming: 5 bases; J trimming: 3 bases; junction bases outside the gene matches: 19. CDR3: CASSVRQGTLDLNKNIQYF. CDR3 bases: TGTGCCAGCAGCGTCCGACAGGGAACGCTCGATTTAAACAAAAACATTCAGTACTTC.

The genes are TRBV10-3 and TRBJ1-1; D possibly corresponds to TRBD1 (5 bases). This CDR3 region has 12 residues. Trimming took off 6 bases at V and 3 bases at J, with 8 bases between the two ends. Germline V gene data show CDR1 as ENHRY and CDR2 as SYGVKD. CDR3 loop: CAISRVDTEAFF. The CDR3 DNA reads TGTGCCATCAGCAGGGTTGACACTGAAGCTTTCTTT.

This clonotype was recorded many times. CDR3 sequence (DNA): TGCAGCGTTGAAAGTAGGGGAAACACCATATATTTT. Protein sequence: CSVESRGNTIYF. The genes are TRBV29-1 and TRBJ1-3; D remains ambiguous. This CDR3 comprises 12 residues. Germline V lookup: CDR1 SQVTM, CDR2 ANQGSEA. V was clipped by 2 bases and J by 4 bases, with 6 bases between them.

This chain links TRBV6-5 with TRBJ2-3, with 7 bases that match TRBD2. Germline loops: CDR1 MNHEY, CDR2 SVGAGI. CDR3 length: 15 residues. Trimming cost V 2 bases and J 5 bases; bases outside gene matches: 7. Written as DNA, the CDR3 is TGTGCCAGCAGTTACGAGACTGGGGGGGGAGATACGCAGTATTTT. Residues: CASSYETGGGDTQYF.

The V call is TRBV7-6, the J call TRBJ2-3, with 15 bases matching TRBD2. The CDR3 loop spans 18 amino acids. The ends lost 1 base at V and 4 bases at J; junction bases unmatched: 6. CDR1 and CDR2 from the germline V gene are SGHVS and FNYEAQ. The CDR3 loop is CASSLDPGTSGGPDTQYF. The DNA of the CDR3 is TGTGCCAGCAGCTTAGACCCAGGGACTAGCGGGGGGCCAGATACGCAGTATTTT.

This clonotype has just a few counts. The chain is built from TRBV7-2 and TRBJ1-1, with D possibly TRBD1 on 6 matching bases. The germline V gene encodes CDR1 SGHTA and CDR2 FQGNSA. V was pared by 5 bases and J by 1 base, with 14 bases between. The CDR3 is 15 amino acids. CDR3 nucleotide sequence: TGTGCCAGCAGCCTAACGGCGGGGGCGAACACTGAAGCTTTCTTT. It yields the protein CASSLTAGANTEAFF. The complete variable domain, with remaining parts taken from reference TRBV7-2 and TRBJ1-1, reads GAGVSQSPSNKVTEKGKDVELRCDPISGHTALYWYRQSLGQGLEFLIYFQGNSAPDKSGLPSDRFSAERTGGSVSTLTIQRTQQEDSAVYLCASSLTAGANTEAFFGQGTRLTVV.

The V and J genes are TRBV7-6 and TRBJ2-1; TRBD2 matches at 11 bases. This CDR3 contains 15 residues. Germline V gene lookup returns CDR1 SGHVS and CDR2 FNYEAQ. After removal of 7 bases from V and 7 bases from J, the junction contained 9 bases not matched to a gene. The CDR3 sequence is CASTIAGGPGNEQFF. Written as DNA, the CDR3 is TGTGCCAGCACCATAGCGGGGGGGCCGGGAAATGAGCAGTTCTTC.

The CDR3 spells CASSSTNQVGTEAFF. The CDR3, as DNA: TGTGCCAGCAGTTCCACAAATCAGGTGGGCACTGAAGCTTTCTTT. The chain uses TRBV6-5 and TRBJ1-1; D not certain. V lost 4 bases to trimming and J lost 4 bases, with 16 bases between them. CDR1 and CDR2 from the germline V gene are MNHEY and SVGAGI. The CDR3 loop spans 15 amino acids.

The chain combines TRBV7-9 with TRBJ2-7; D may be TRBD2 (5 bases). The V and J ends lost 3 bases and 2 bases respectively, with 11 bases between them. CDR3 length: 14 amino acids. Germline loops: CDR1 SEHNR, CDR2 FQNEAQ (reference sequence). DNA of the CDR3: TGTGCCAGCAGCTTGACTACTTCCCCCTACGAGCAGTACGTC. This encodes CASSLTTSPYEQYV.

This clonotype was counted once. J is TRBJ2-1 and V is TRBV28, with 7 bases that match TRBD1. Per the germline V gene, CDR1 is MDHEN and CDR2 is SYDVKM. V lost 6 bases, J lost 4 bases, and 9 bases stayed unmatched. There are 15 residues in the CDR3. CDR3 nucleotide sequence: TGTGCCAGCAGCCTTCCTGAGACAGGGTACAATGAGCAGTTCTTC. This gives the protein CASSLPETGYNEQFF.

The chain has TRBV29-1 and TRBJ2-4; D possibly corresponds to TRBD1 (6 bases). With 7 bases removed from V and 12 bases from J, the gap between germline ends came to 19 bases. The CDR3 has 12 residues. Germline CDR1 is SQVTM and CDR2 is ANQGSEA. The CDR3 nucleotides are TGCAGCGCAGCGGACAGTTCCGGATCTCAGTACTTC. Protein sequence: CSAADSSGSQYF.

This chain connects TRBV7-9 to TRBJ1-5; D possibly corresponds to TRBD1 (6 bases). V was clipped by 1 base and J by 8 bases, with 12 bases between them. Germline V CDR1 and CDR2: SEHNR, FQNEAQ (reference sequence). CDR3 length: 14 residues. The CDR3 nucleotides are TGTGCCAGCAGCTTAGGGGGGGCTAGAGAGCCCCAGCATTTT. Protein sequence: CASSLGGAREPQHF.

This clonotype has more than one count but fewer than ten. V and J are TRBV5-5 and TRBJ2-5, with 12 bases fitting TRBD2. The CDR3 runs 16 residues. V dropped 2 bases and J dropped 3; count of bases not matched to a gene: 5. Germline values: CDR1 SGHKS, CDR2 YYEKEE (reference sequence). CDR3 in amino acids: CASSLRLAGVEETQYF. The CDR3 coding sequence is TGTGCCAGCAGCTTAAGACTAGCGGGGGTGGAAGAGACCCAGTACTTC.

The table lists this clonotype with a count of one. The chain carries TRBV5-6 and TRBJ2-5, with TRBD1 matching 12 bases. V dropped 3 bases and J dropped 5; count of bases not matched to a gene: 2. The germline V gene encodes CDR1 SGHDT and CDR2 YYEEEE. The CDR3 covers 14 residues. The CDR3 spells CASSWDRGRETQYF. CDR3 DNA: TGTGCCAGCAGCTGGGACAGGGGGCGGGAGACCCAGTACTTC.

The rearrangement joins TRBV7-9 to TRBJ2-7, with 8 bases aligning to TRBD2. This CDR3 has 15 residues. The V gene's germline CDR1 is SEHNR and CDR2 FQNEAQ (reference sequence). V trimming: 5 bases; J trimming: 5 bases; junction bases outside the gene matches: 11. The CDR3 sequence: CASSQFGGAADEQYF. The CDR3 nucleotides read TGTGCCAGCAGCCAGTTCGGGGGGGCGGCCGACGAGCAGTACTTC.

This clonotype was recorded a few times. The chain combines TRBV3-1 with TRBJ2-7, with 7 bases matching TRBD1. Trimming removed 2 bases from V and 7 bases from J; junction bases left unmatched: 5. The CDR3 is 13 amino acids. Looked up from germline, CDR1 is LGHDT and CDR2 is YNNKEL (reference sequence). The CDR3 spells CASSQYRGYEQYF. CDR3 bases: TGTGCCAGCAGCCAATACAGGGGTTATGAGCAGTACTTC.

The CDR3 reads CASSRSAVNYGYTF. Written as DNA, the CDR3 is TGTGCCAGTTCTAGATCTGCGGTAAACTATGGCTACACCTTC. V is TRBV6-2 or TRBV6-3 and J is TRBJ1-2; D is unresolved. This CDR3 is 14 amino acids long. V lost 9 bases to trimming and J lost 2 bases, with 16 bases between them. In germline, CDR1 is MNHEY, CDR2 SVGEGT.